The entry below describes one T cell receptor (beta chain). Allocation to cohorts depended on clinical history reported by the participants. The source of the sample is a study of blood T cell repertoires in COVID-19. The method was immunoSEQ multiplex PCR; TCRdb's version includes in-frame clones alone and lacks a portion of them. Among about 270,000 clones listed, about nine tenths were seen once. Sequencing was done on a sample of PBMCs or T cells enriched from blood (not recorded which). This TCR was sampled from a woman aged 30 to 39 with acute COVID-19.

Here the CDR3 reads CASSLDRPWHEKLFF. The CDR3, as DNA: TGTGCCAGCAGTCTCGACAGGCCCTGGCATGAAAAACTGTTTTTT. The V gene is TRBV28, the J gene TRBJ1-4, with a tentative D call TRBD1 (6 bases). Germline V gene data show CDR1 as MDHEN and CDR2 as SYDVKM. V was pared by 5 bases and J by 6 bases, with 16 bases between. CDR3 length: 15 residues.